A selection of T cell receptor beta chains follows, all from one sample in a study of OX40 agonist ivuxolimab in advanced cancers. Generated by immunoSEQ multiplex PCR, the TCRdb table keeps only in-frame clones and is missing some. Among around 23,000 clones listed, approximately 80% were seen once. Here the sequenced sample was CD4+ or CD8+ T cells sorted from blood, taken in a trial of the OX40 agonist ivuxolimab. The receptors come from an adult with an advanced solid tumor such as melanoma, head and neck, liver or kidney cancer. The CDR3 runs from the conserved cysteine through the conserved F or W. Each record gives: J gene, V gene, clone size, D gene, CDR3 protein, CDR3 DNA. A D gene is named only where the DNA matches it firmly. Not every row has a clone size; where given, it reads once, few, many or a size class.

j_call: TRBJ1-1; v_call: TRBV7-6; clone_size: -; d_call: -; cdr3_aa: CASSLEADSVTEAFF; cdr3_nt: TGTGCCAGCAGCTTAGAAGCAGACTCGGTCACTGAAGCTTTCTTT
j_call: TRBJ1-5; v_call: TRBV19; clone_size: -; d_call: -; cdr3_aa: CASSPLGQPQHF; cdr3_nt: TGTGCCAGTAGCCCGTTGGGGCAGCCCCAGCATTTT
j_call: TRBJ2-7; v_call: TRBV12-5; clone_size: -; d_call: TRBD1; cdr3_aa: CASGETGGGYEQYF; cdr3_nt: TGTGCTAGTGGCGAGACAGGGGGAGGCTACGAGCAGTACTTC
j_call: TRBJ1-1; v_call: TRBV6-5; clone_size: -; d_call: -; cdr3_aa: CASSGGFTEAFF; cdr3_nt: TGTGCCAGCAGCGGAGGTTTTACTGAAGCTTTCTTT
j_call: TRBJ2-3; v_call: TRBV6-6; clone_size: once; d_call: TRBD2; cdr3_aa: CASSLSGGAVDTQYF; cdr3_nt: TGTGCCAGCAGCCTTAGCGGGGGGGCCGTAGATACGCAGTATTTT
j_call: TRBJ2-7; v_call: TRBV9; clone_size: -; d_call: -; cdr3_aa: CASSVEGTGEQYF; cdr3_nt: TGTGCCAGCAGCGTAGAGGGAACCGGCGAGCAGTACTTC
j_call: TRBJ2-5; v_call: TRBV4-3; clone_size: -; d_call: TRBD2; cdr3_aa: CASSQGGLEGETQYF; cdr3_nt: TGCGCCAGCAGCCAAGGGGGACTAGAGGGAGAGACCCAGTACTTC
j_call: TRBJ1-4; v_call: TRBV9; clone_size: -; d_call: TRBD1; cdr3_aa: CASSVETGGSQGEKLFF; cdr3_nt: TGTGCCAGCAGCGTGGAAACAGGGGGCTCTCAGGGAGAAAAACTGTTTTTT
j_call: TRBJ2-3; v_call: TRBV19; clone_size: -; d_call: TRBD2; cdr3_aa: CASSILRTGRLAGITTTDTQYF; cdr3_nt: TGTGCCAGTAGTATCCTTCGGACAGGGCGACTAGCGGGCATTACAACCACAGATACGCAGTATTTT
j_call: TRBJ1-6; v_call: TRBV7-3; clone_size: -; d_call: -; cdr3_aa: CASSFKINSPLHF; cdr3_nt: TGTGCCAGCAGCTTTAAGATTAATTCACCCCTCCACTTT
j_call: TRBJ2-3; v_call: TRBV19; clone_size: few; d_call: -; cdr3_aa: CASGFRGEGADTQYF; cdr3_nt: TGTGCCAGTGGGTTCAGGGGCGAAGGGGCAGATACGCAGTATTTT
j_call: TRBJ2-2; v_call: TRBV11-3; clone_size: -; d_call: -; cdr3_aa: CASSLAGGSGTGELFF; cdr3_nt: TGTGCCAGCAGCTTAGCCGGGGGAAGCGGAACCGGGGAGCTGTTTTTT
j_call: TRBJ2-7; v_call: TRBV27; clone_size: -; d_call: TRBD1; cdr3_aa: CASSPPGGYEQYF; cdr3_nt: TGTGCCAGCAGTCCCCCAGGGGGCTACGAGCAGTACTTC
j_call: TRBJ1-2; v_call: TRBV2; clone_size: large; d_call: -; cdr3_aa: CASKVTGPNYGYTF; cdr3_nt: TGTGCCAGCAAGGTAACGGGACCTAACTATGGCTACACCTTC
j_call: TRBJ1-6; v_call: TRBV5-4; clone_size: -; d_call: -; cdr3_aa: CASSFEGINSPLHF; cdr3_nt: TGTGCCAGCAGCTTTGAGGGGATTAATTCACCCCTCCACTTT
j_call: TRBJ1-3; v_call: TRBV4-1; clone_size: -; d_call: TRBD1; cdr3_aa: CASSQDQGVGNTIYF; cdr3_nt: TGCGCCAGCAGCCAAGACCAGGGGGTTGGAAACACCATATATTTT
j_call: TRBJ1-6; v_call: TRBV4-2; clone_size: -; d_call: -; cdr3_aa: CASSLVLSSYNSPLHF; cdr3_nt: TGTGCCAGCAGCTTGGTGTTAAGCTCCTATAATTCACCCCTCCACTTT
j_call: TRBJ1-3; v_call: TRBV18; clone_size: -; d_call: TRBD1; cdr3_aa: CASSPPSRGYSGNTIYF; cdr3_nt: TGTGCCAGCTCACCACCAAGCAGGGGGTATTCTGGAAACACCATATATTTT
j_call: TRBJ2-7; v_call: TRBV7-9; clone_size: once; d_call: TRBD1; cdr3_aa: CASSLARGDRDYEQYF; cdr3_nt: TGTGCCAGCAGCTTAGCTCGTGGGGACAGAGACTACGAGCAGTACTTC
j_call: TRBJ2-2; v_call: TRBV4-2; clone_size: -; d_call: -; cdr3_aa: CASSQNRPGELFF; cdr3_nt: TGTGCCAGCAGCCAGAATCGACCCGGGGAGCTGTTTTTT
j_call: TRBJ2-5; v_call: TRBV27; clone_size: -; d_call: TRBD2; cdr3_aa: CASSLGLATGETQYF; cdr3_nt: TGTGCCAGCAGTTTAGGACTAGCGACGGGTGAGACCCAGTACTTC
j_call: TRBJ2-5; v_call: TRBV5-1; clone_size: -; d_call: -; cdr3_aa: CASSQGSLKGTQYF; cdr3_nt: TGCGCCAGCAGCCAAGGATCCCTCAAGGGGACCCAGTACTTC
j_call: TRBJ1-1; v_call: TRBV4-1; clone_size: -; d_call: TRBD1; cdr3_aa: CASSQTTGGYTEAFF; cdr3_nt: TGCGCCAGCAGCCAAACCACAGGGGGGTACACTGAAGCTTTCTTT
j_call: TRBJ2-2; v_call: TRBV7-6; clone_size: -; d_call: -; cdr3_aa: CASSLAGESGELFF; cdr3_nt: TGTGCCAGCAGCTTAGCGGGAGAAAGCGGGGAGCTGTTTTTT
j_call: TRBJ1-2; v_call: TRBV19; clone_size: -; d_call: -; cdr3_aa: CATDPGTAYGYTF; cdr3_nt: TGTGCCACCGACCCGGGGACGGCATATGGCTACACCTTC
j_call: TRBJ2-7; v_call: TRBV4-3; clone_size: medium-sized; d_call: -; cdr3_aa: CASSQDQGLSYEQYF; cdr3_nt: TGCGCCAGCAGCCAAGATCAGGGGCTATCCTACGAGCAGTACTTC
j_call: TRBJ1-1; v_call: TRBV11-1; clone_size: -; d_call: -; cdr3_aa: CASSPGGLNTEAFF; cdr3_nt: TGTGCCAGCAGTCCAGGAGGCTTGAACACTGAAGCTTTCTTT
j_call: TRBJ2-2; v_call: TRBV27; clone_size: -; d_call: TRBD1; cdr3_aa: CASSLSGQGAAGTGELFF; cdr3_nt: TGTGCCAGCAGTTTATCGGGACAGGGGGCTGCAGGCACCGGGGAGCTGTTTTTT